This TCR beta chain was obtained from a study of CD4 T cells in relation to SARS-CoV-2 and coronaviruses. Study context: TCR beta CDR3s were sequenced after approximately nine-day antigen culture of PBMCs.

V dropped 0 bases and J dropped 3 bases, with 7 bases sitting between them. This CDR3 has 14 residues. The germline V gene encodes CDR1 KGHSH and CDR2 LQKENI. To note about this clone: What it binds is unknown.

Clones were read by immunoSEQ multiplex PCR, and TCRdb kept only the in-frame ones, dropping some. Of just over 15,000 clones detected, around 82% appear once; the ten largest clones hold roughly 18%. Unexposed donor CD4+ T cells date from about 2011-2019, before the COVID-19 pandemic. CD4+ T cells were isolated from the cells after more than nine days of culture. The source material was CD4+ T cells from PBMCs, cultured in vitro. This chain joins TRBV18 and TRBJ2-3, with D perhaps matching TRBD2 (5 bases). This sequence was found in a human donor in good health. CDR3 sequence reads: CASSPPSGTDTQYF. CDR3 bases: TGTGCCAGCTCACCACCGAGCGGAACAGATACGCAGTATTTT.